This T cell receptor (beta chain) was sequenced during a study of T-cell reconstitution after alpha-beta-depleted transplantation in children. As for this clonotype: Its antigen is unknown. This may arise from a read error, as a much more abundant clone is one base away.

Using unique molecular identifiers, the investigators prepared the TCRbeta library. TCRdb used MiXCR to reprocess the PCR reads, holding one entry per CDR3 protein. In the table there are about 160,000 distinct CDR3 sequences, more than 9.5% of which are singletons. The V gene's germline CDR1 is DFQATT and CDR2 SNEGSKA (reference sequence). The CDR3 extends over 16 amino acids. General study points: Most T-cell counts and diversity one year after the transplant came from T cells that were newly produced.

This TCR derives from a boy aged 2-15 years with acute myeloid leukemia, due to receive a stem cell transplant. V usage is TRBV20-1 and J usage is TRBJ1-5; tentative D call: TRBD1 (5 bases). Specimen: PBMCs, collected before TCRalphabeta/CD19-depleted stem cell transplant. The CDR3 sequence is CCARRDGINGNQPQHF. CDR3 nucleotides: TGCTGTGCTAGAAGGGACGGCATAAATGGCAATCAGCCCCAGCATTTT.